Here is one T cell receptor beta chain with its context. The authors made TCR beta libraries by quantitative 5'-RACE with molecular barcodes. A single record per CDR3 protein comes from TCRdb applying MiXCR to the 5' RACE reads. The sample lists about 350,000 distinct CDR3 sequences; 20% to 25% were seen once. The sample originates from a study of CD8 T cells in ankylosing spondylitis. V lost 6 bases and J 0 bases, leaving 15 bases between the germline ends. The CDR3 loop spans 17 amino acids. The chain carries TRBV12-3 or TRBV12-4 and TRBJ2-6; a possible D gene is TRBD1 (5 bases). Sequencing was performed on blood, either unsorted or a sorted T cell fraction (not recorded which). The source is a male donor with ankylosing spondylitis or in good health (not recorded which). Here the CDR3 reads CASSSVIDSSGANVLTF. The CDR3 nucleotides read TGTGCCAGCAGCTCAGTAATAGACAGCTCTGGGGCCAACGTCCTGACTTTC.